The rows below give T cell receptor beta chains drawn from one sample of a study of memory CD4+ T cells and cytomegalovirus serostatus. Using immunoSEQ multiplex PCR, the repertoire was profiled, and TCRdb retains in-frame clones only, with some absent. This sample has some 39,000 clones, with 70% to 80% found just once. The source material was memory CD4+ T cells from blood. These receptors were collected from an adult in good health and CMV-seronegative. Each CDR3 is given with its conserved first and last residue. The order of the fields is V gene, J gene, D gene, clone size, CDR3 DNA, CDR3 protein. D genes are given only for firm matches. Clone size appears in some rows only: once, few, many, or a class for an expanded clone.

TRBV2,TRBJ1-5,TRBD1,-,TGTGCCAGCAGAGGACAGGGGTCACAAGGACCCCAGCATTTT,CASRGQGSQGPQHF
TRBV6-1,TRBJ2-4,TRBD1,-,TGTGCCAGCAGTGACCCGGTGGGGGACAGGGGCAACATTCAGTACTTC,CASSDPVGDRGNIQYF
TRBV2,TRBJ1-6,-,few,TGTGCCAGCAAATCAGAGACCCAGGATAATTCACCCCTCCACTTT,CASKSETQDNSPLHF
TRBV11-2,TRBJ1-2,TRBD1,-,TGTGCCAGCAGCGAACAGGGGGCGGGTGGCTACACCTTC,CASSEQGAGGYTF
TRBV6-5,TRBJ1-3,-,-,TGTGCCAGCAGTTTGGGAAACACCATATATTTT,CASSLGNTIYF
TRBV7-9,TRBJ1-2,-,-,TGTGCCAGCAGCTTAGCGTTCGGGGCCTCTGACCACTATGGCTACACCTTC,CASSLAFGASDHYGYTF
TRBV5-5,TRBJ1-6,-,-,TGTGCCAGCAGTCGGGGGGCTAATTCACCCCTCCACTTT,CASSRGANSPLHF
TRBV2,TRBJ1-5,-,-,TGTGCCAGCAAGGGTTTTAGGGATCAGCCCCAGCATTTT,CASKGFRDQPQHF
TRBV5-5,TRBJ1-2,-,few,TGTGCCAGCAGCTTGGAACAGTACTCTTTCTACACCTTC,CASSLEQYSFYTF
TRBV7-2,TRBJ1-5,-,-,TGTGCCAGCAGCTTAAGGCAGGGGTGGGGTCAGCCCCAGCATTTT,CASSLRQGWGQPQHF
TRBV30,TRBJ1-1,-,-,TGTGCCTGGAGTCTAACGACATCGAACACTGAAGCTTTCTTT,CAWSLTTSNTEAFF
TRBV30,TRBJ1-2,-,few,TGTGCCGTTACTGCAGGCCTCTATGGCTACACCTTC,CAVTAGLYGYTF
TRBV9,TRBJ1-1,TRBD1,-,TGTGCCAGCAGCCCACATCGGGACAGGATAAACACTGAAGCTTTCTTT,CASSPHRDRINTEAFF
TRBV27,TRBJ1-6,TRBD1,-,TGTGCCAGCAGTTTGACAGGGGGCTTTTCACCCCTCCACTTT,CASSLTGGFSPLHF
TRBV5-5,TRBJ1-2,-,-,TGTGCCAGCAGCTTGACAGGGCAAAGCTATGGCTACACCTTC,CASSLTGQSYGYTF
TRBV4-1,TRBJ1-6,TRBD1,-,TGCGCCAGCAGCCAAAGAAGCGGAGACAGGGGTGGTTCACCCCTCCACTTT,CASSQRSGDRGGSPLHF
TRBV7-9,TRBJ2-3,TRBD2,-,TGTGCCAGCAGCGCCCTTTTGGTAGCGGGGGGAACAGATACGCAGTATTTT,CASSALLVAGGTDTQYF
TRBV10-3,TRBJ2-7,-,-,TGTGCCATCAGTGTTTCCACTTTGAGCTACGAGCAGTACTTC,CAISVSTLSYEQYF
TRBV15,TRBJ2-3,TRBD1,-,TGTGCCACCAGCAAGGACAGGATCTCAGATACGCAGTATTTT,CATSKDRISDTQYF
TRBV2,TRBJ1-6,-,-,TGTGCCAGCAGGGACAGATGGGTTTCACCCCTCCACTTT,CASRDRWVSPLHF
TRBV7-2,TRBJ1-2,-,-,TGTGCCAGCACCAACACAGGGAGGGCTGGCTACACCTTC,CASTNTGRAGYTF
TRBV2,TRBJ2-3,-,-,TGTGCCAGCAGTGGGGGACTTACCACAGATACGCAGTATTTT,CASSGGLTTDTQYF
TRBV4-2,TRBJ2-7,TRBD2,-,TGTGCCAGCAGCCAAGACCGCGGGAGCTCCTACGAGCAGTACTTC,CASSQDRGSSYEQYF
TRBV7-6,TRBJ2-3,TRBD2,-,TGTGCCAGCAGCTTAGGAACGGGGGGAATTACTAGCACAGATACGCAGTATTTT,CASSLGTGGITSTDTQYF
TRBV9,TRBJ2-3,-,-,TGTGCCAGCAGCGTAGTCGACTCCTATACGCAGTATTTT,CASSVVDSYTQYF
TRBV7-8,TRBJ2-1,-,-,TGTGCCAGCAGCTTAGTACCCCTAAGGAGTGAGCAGTTCTTC,CASSLVPLRSEQFF
TRBV4-1,TRBJ2-1,-,-,TGCGCCAGCAGCCAAGTGAATCTAATGACCTACAATGAGCAGTTCTTC,CASSQVNLMTYNEQFF
TRBV7-9,TRBJ2-1,TRBD2,-,TGTGCCAGCAGCTTAGGGGCTAGCGGGGGGAATGAGCAGTTCTTC,CASSLGASGGNEQFF
TRBV4-3,TRBJ1-5,-,-,TGCGCCAGCAGCCAAGATGGGATTCGTCCTAATCAGCCCCAGCATTTT,CASSQDGIRPNQPQHF
TRBV4-2,TRBJ2-7,TRBD1,-,TGTGCCAGCAGCCAAGACGGGGACAGGGGGCCGGGAAGGGAGCAGTACTTC,CASSQDGDRGPGREQYF
TRBV10-1,TRBJ2-2,TRBD1,-,TGCGCCAGCAGTGACGACAGGGTTGAGAACGGGGAGCTGTTTTTT,CASSDDRVENGELFF
TRBV6-5,TRBJ2-3,TRBD1,-,TGTGCCAGCAGTTATAGGGGGCTAGAAACAGATACGCAGTATTTT,CASSYRGLETDTQYF
TRBV30,TRBJ2-2,-,-,TGTGCCTGGACCCCCCGGTGGGGTTCTAACACCGGGGAGCTGTTTTTT,CAWTPRWGSNTGELFF
TRBV19,TRBJ2-7,TRBD1,-,TGTGCCAGTAGTACAGGGACAGGGGGCAGGGAGCAGTACTTC,CASSTGTGGREQYF
TRBV4-3,TRBJ1-1,-,-,TGCGCCAGCAGCCAGGAGACAGGCCCGAACACTGAAGCTTTCTTT,CASSQETGPNTEAFF